This T cell receptor beta chain was identified during a study of T-cell reconstitution after alpha-beta-depleted transplantation in children. Whole-study findings and limits: Newly produced T cells mostly accounted for T-cell counts and diversity one year post-transplant.

The germline V gene has CDR1 LNHNV and CDR2 YYDKDF (reference sequence). With V trimmed by 3 bases and J by 4 bases, 7 bases remained unmatched. This CDR3 spans 16 amino acids. Molecular barcoding with unique molecular identifiers was used for the TCRbeta library. MiXCR, run by TCRdb on the PCR reads, gives a single entry per CDR3 protein. The table records 200,000 or so distinct CDR3 sequences, around 5.9% of them present only once. This clonotype was counted many times. Its cognate antigen is unknown. The V gene is TRBV15, the J gene TRBJ2-1, with 9 nucleotides matching TRBD2. The material sequenced was PBMCs, taken before TCRalphabeta/CD19-depleted stem cell transplant. This TCR was sampled from a girl under three years old with combined immunodeficiency, due to receive a stem cell transplant. CDR3 in DNA: TGTGCCACCAGCAGGTCTCATAGCGGGGGTTACAATGAGCAGTTCTTC. This encodes CATSRSHSGGYNEQFF.